This record concerns one T cell receptor (beta chain) sequence. Its antigen remains unidentified. These data are taken from a study of T cells expressing NK-cell markers. At the level of the study: Most of the eight sequenced donors tested HCMV-seropositive; one tested seronegative. Study observations and caveats: The same clonotypes also predominated in the CD3+CD56-NKG2C+ fraction of four donors.

The CDR3 totals 15 residues. Germline V gives CDR1 MNHEY, CDR2 SVGAGI. It was by 5'RACE template switching with UMIs that TCR beta cDNA was made. One entry per CDR3 protein, without DNA, is what TCRdb gives after re-calling the 5' RACE reads. The clone table shows fewer than 300,000 distinct CDR3 sequences, with the ten largest holding around 3.9%. The rearrangement uses TRBV6-5 and TRBJ1-2; the TCRdb D gene call, TRBD1, has no DNA to confirm it. Sequenced input: blood T cells: a sorted CD56 or NKG2C T cell subset, CD4+ or CD8+ T cells, or bulk PBMC T cells (not recorded which). The origin of this receptor is a woman between 18 and 70 years old in good health. The CDR3 loop reads CASSSDRERVYGYTF.